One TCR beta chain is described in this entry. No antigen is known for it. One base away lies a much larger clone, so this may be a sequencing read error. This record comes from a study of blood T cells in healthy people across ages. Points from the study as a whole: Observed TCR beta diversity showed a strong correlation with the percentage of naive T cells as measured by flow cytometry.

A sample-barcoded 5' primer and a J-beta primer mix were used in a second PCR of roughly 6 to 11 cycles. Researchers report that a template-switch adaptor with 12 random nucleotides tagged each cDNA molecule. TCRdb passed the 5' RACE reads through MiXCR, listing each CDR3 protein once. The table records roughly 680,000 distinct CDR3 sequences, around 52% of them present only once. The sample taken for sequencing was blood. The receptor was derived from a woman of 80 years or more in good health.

For the CDR3, the DNA is TGTGCTAGTAGTTTGGCCGAACACAGCAACTACGAGCAGTACTTC. It translates to CASSLAEHSNYEQYF. The chain uses TRBV12-5 and TRBJ2-7, with no clear D. This CDR3 contains 15 residues. Germline V CDR1 and CDR2: LGHNT, FRNRAP.